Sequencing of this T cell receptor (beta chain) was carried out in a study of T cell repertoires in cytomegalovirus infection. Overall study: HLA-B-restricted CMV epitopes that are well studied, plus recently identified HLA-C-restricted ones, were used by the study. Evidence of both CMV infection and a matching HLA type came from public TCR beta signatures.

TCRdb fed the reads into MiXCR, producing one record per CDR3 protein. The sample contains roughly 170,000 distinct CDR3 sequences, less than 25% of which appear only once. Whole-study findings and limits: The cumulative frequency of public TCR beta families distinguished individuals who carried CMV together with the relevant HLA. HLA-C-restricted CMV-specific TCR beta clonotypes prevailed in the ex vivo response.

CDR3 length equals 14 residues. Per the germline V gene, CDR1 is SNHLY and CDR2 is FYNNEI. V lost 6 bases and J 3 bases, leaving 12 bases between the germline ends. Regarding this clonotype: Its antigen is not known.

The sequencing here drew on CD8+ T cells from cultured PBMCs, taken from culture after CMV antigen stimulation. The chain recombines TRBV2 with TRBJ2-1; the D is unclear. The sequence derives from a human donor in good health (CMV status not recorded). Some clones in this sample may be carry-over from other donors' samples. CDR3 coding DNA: TGTGCCAGCAGGCAAATTTCGAACTACAATGAGCAGTTCTTC. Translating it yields CASRQISNYNEQFF.